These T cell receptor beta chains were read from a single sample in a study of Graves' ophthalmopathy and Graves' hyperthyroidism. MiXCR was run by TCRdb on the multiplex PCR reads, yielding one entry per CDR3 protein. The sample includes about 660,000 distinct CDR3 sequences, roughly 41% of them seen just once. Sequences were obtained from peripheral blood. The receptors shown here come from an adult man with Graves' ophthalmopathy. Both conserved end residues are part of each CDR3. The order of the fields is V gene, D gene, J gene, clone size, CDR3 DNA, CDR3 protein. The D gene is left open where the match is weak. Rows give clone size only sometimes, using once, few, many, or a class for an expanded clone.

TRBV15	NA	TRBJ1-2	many	TGTGCCACCAGCAGAGTAAGCCGGGACAACTATGGCTACACCTTC	CATSRVSRDNYGYTF
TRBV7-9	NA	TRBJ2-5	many	TGTGCCAGCAGTTCCTACAGGGGCGGGGGCCAAGAGACCCAGTACTTC	CASSSYRGGGQETQYF
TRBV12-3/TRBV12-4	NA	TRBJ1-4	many	TGTGCCAGCAGTTTATCTGAAAAACTGTTTTTT	CASSLSEKLFF
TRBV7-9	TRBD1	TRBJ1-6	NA	TGTGCCAGCAGCTTAACTTCGGACAGGGGAAGGAATTCACCCCTCCACTTT	CASSLTSDRGRNSPLHF
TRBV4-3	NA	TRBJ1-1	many	TGCGCCAGCAGCCAAGATGAAGGTGAAGCTTTCTTT	CASSQDEGEAFF
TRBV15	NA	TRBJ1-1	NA	TGTGCCACCAGCAGAGCGAGTGGCGCGAACACTGAAGCTTTCTTT	CATSRASGANTEAFF
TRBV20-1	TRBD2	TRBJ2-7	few	TGCAGTGCTGCCCCGGGACTAAAATACGAGCAGTACTTC	CSAAPGLKYEQYF
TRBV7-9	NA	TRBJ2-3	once	TGTGCCAGCAGCTTAGCGGGGGCGGGGGATTTT	CASSLAGAGDF
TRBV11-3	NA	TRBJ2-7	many	TGTGCCAGCAGCTTACTGGTCGAGGGGGACCACGAGCAGTACTTC	CASSLLVEGDHEQYF
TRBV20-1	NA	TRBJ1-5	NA	TGCAGTGCTATGACCGAGTATAGCAATCAGCCCCAGCATTTT	CSAMTEYSNQPQHF
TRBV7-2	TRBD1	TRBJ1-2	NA	TGTGCCAGCAGCTTAACGACAGGGTGGGCGACCTTC	CASSLTTGWATF
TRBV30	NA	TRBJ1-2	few	TGTGCCTGGAGAAGTGTGGGGTCTGGCTACACCTTC	CAWRSVGSGYTF
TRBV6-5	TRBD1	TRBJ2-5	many	TGTGCCAGCAGCCACCGACAGGGCGGAGAGACCCAGTACTTC	CASSHRQGGETQYF
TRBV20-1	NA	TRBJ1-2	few	TGCAGTGCTAGAGAGGGTTCAGGACAAGGTGCCCGGGGCGGCTACACCTTC	CSAREGSGQGARGGYTF
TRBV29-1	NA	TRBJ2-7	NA	TGCAGCGTTGAGGCAGGGTCCTACGAGCAGTACTTC	CSVEAGSYEQYF
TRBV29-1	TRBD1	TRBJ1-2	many	TGCAGCGTACGGACAGGTGCTAACTATGGCTACACCTTC	CSVRTGANYGYTF
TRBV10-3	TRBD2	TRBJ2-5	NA	TGTGCCAGCAGTTACCTCCTAGCGGGAAGAGAGACCCAGTACTTC	CASSYLLAGRETQYF
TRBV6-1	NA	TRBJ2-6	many	TGTGCCAGCATCCTGGGGCACTCTGGGGCCAACGTCCTGACTTTC	CASILGHSGANVLTF
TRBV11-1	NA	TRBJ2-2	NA	TGTGCCAGCAGCCCACTTAGCGGGAACACCGGGGAGCTGTTTTTT	CASSPLSGNTGELFF
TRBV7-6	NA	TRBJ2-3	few	TGTGCCAGCAGCCAGTCCCATCGAGGAGATACGCAGTATTTT	CASSQSHRGDTQYF
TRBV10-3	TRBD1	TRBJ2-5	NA	TGTGCCAGCAGGGACACGGGACAGGGGCAAGAGACCCAGAACTTC	CASRDTGQGQETQNF
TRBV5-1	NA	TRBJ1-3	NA	TGCGCCAGCAGCTTATCGCCTGGGTTTGGAAACACCATATATTTT	CASSLSPGFGNTIYF
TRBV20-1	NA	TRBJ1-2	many	TGCAGTGCTAGAGATCGGGGACACCAGAACTATGGCTACACCTTC	CSARDRGHQNYGYTF
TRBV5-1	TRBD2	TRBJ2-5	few	TGCGCCAGCAGCTCGTACAGCGGACTAGCGGGAGTCTGGGGACAAGAGACCCAGTACTTC	CASSSYSGLAGVWGQETQYF
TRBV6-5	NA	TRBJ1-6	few	TGTGCCAGCAGTTACAGGGAATATAATTCACCCCTCCACTTT	CASSYREYNSPLHF
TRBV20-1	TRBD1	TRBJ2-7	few	TGCAGTGCTACACCCGAGGGGGCGCGGGAGCAGTACTTC	CSATPEGAREQYF
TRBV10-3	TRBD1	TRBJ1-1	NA	TGTGCCAGCAGAACCTCCGGGACAGACTCTGAAGCTTTCTTT	CASRTSGTDSEAFF
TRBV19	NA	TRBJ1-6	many	TGTGCCAGTTCCGACGGCCGGGGGGCTAATTCACCCCTCCACTTT	CASSDGRGANSPLHF
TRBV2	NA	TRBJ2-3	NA	TGTGCCAGCAGCCTAAGCCGGACCTCCACAGATACGCAGTATTTT	CASSLSRTSTDTQYF
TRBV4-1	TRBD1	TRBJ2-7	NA	TGCGCCAGCAGCCAGCACGGGACAGGTGCCTACGAGCAGTACTTC	CASSQHGTGAYEQYF
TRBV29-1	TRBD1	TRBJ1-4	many	TGCAGCGTTGATGGACAGGGAGGGGAAAAACTGTTTTTT	CSVDGQGGEKLFF
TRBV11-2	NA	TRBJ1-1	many	TGTGCCAGCAGCTTAGCCCTCCCGGCAGCTTTCTTT	CASSLALPAAFF
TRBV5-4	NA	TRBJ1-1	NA	TGTGCCAGCAGCCGCGGACAGACCTCGGGGGACACTGAAGCTTTCTTT	CASSRGQTSGDTEAFF